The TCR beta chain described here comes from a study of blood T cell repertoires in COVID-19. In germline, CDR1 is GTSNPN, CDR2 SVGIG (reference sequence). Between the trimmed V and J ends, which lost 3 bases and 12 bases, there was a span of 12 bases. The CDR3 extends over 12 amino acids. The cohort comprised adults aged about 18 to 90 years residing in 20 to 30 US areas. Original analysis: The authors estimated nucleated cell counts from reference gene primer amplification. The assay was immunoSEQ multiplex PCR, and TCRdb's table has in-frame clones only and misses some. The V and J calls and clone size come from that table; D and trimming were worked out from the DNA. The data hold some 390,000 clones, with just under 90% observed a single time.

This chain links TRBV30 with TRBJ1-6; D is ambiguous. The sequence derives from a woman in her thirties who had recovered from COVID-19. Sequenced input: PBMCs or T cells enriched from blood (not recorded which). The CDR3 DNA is TGTGCCTGGAGCGAGGGAAATGGACCCCTCCACTTT. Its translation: CAWSEGNGPLHF.